The clone carrying this TCR beta chain came up a few times. No antigen is known for it. V was shortened by 0 bases and J by 5 bases, with 25 bases between the two germline ends. CDR1 and CDR2 from the germline V gene are DFQATT and SNEGSKA (reference sequence). CDR3 length: 18 residues. This sample is drawn from a study of post-analysis software for immune sequencing data. Points from the study as a whole: In patients, roughly five TRBV segments were more frequent than in controls, with TRBV5-6, TRBV5-1 and TRBV20-1 among them.

Sequencing libraries made from TCR beta cDNA carried unique molecular identifiers. Once 1 to 10 million T cells were used, roughly 490,000 cDNA molecules resulted. TCRdb redid the calling of the PCR reads with MiXCR, one entry per CDR3 protein. The sample includes fewer than 850,000 distinct CDR3 sequences, around 27% of them seen just once. This receptor was taken from a girl aged 10 to 17 with multiple sclerosis. The sample was blood. The rearrangement uses TRBV20-1 and TRBJ2-5, with D perhaps TRBD1 (5 bases). CDR3: CSARDLVEAQVSWETQYF. CDR3 coding DNA: TGCAGTGCTAGAGATTTGGTCGAAGCACAGGTTTCTTGGGAGACCCAGTACTTC.